A selection of T cell receptor beta chains follows, all from one sample in a study of shared clonotypes between healthy human individuals. The protocol was immunoSEQ multiplex PCR, while the TCRdb copy is restricted to in-frame clones and leaves out a portion. This sample has approximately 1,500,000 clones; roughly 98% occur once, and the top ten carry roughly 0.45%. Input material: naive CD4+ T cells sorted from blood. Source of these receptors: a man aged 25 to 40 in good health. Both conserved end residues are part of each CDR3. Fields, in order: V gene, clone size, J gene, D gene, CDR3 protein, CDR3 DNA. D genes are given only for firm matches. Some rows mark clone size as missing; the rest say once, few, many or name a class of expanded clone.

TRBV4-3,.,TRBJ2-1,TRBD2,CASSHLAGSNEQFF,TGCGCCAGCAGCCATTTAGCGGGATCAAATGAGCAGTTCTTC
TRBV2,.,TRBJ2-1,.,CASTAGPPYNEQFF,TGTGCCAGCACGGCGGGACCCCCCTACAATGAGCAGTTCTTC
TRBV19,few,TRBJ2-2,TRBD1,CASRTGTNTGELFF,TGTGCCAGTCGGACAGGGACGAACACCGGGGAGCTGTTTTTT
TRBV5-4,few,TRBJ1-2,.,CASSGLNYGYTF,TGTGCCAGCAGCGGCCTTAACTATGGCTACACCTTC
TRBV18,.,TRBJ2-7,TRBD2,CASSQGLAGEKGTYEQYF,TGTGCCAGCTCCCAAGGACTAGCGGGAGAGAAAGGGACCTACGAGCAGTACTTC
TRBV14,once,TRBJ2-1,.,CASSPGTGEKYNEQFF,TGTGCCAGCAGCCCAGGAACCGGGGAGAAATACAATGAGCAGTTCTTC
TRBV9,.,TRBJ2-3,.,CASSVSLSTDTQYF,TGTGCCAGCAGCGTTAGCCTCAGCACAGATACGCAGTATTTT
TRBV6-5,.,TRBJ2-2,.,CASTQGGGVIGELFF,TGTGCCAGCACCCAGGGGGGCGGTGTCATCGGGGAGCTGTTTTTT
TRBV28,.,TRBJ1-2,TRBD1,CASVTRGYGYTF,TGTGCCAGCGTGACCAGGGGGTATGGCTACACCTTC
TRBV19,.,TRBJ2-2,TRBD2,CASSIQTSWTGELFF,TGTGCCAGTAGTATACAGACTAGCTGGACCGGGGAGCTGTTTTTT